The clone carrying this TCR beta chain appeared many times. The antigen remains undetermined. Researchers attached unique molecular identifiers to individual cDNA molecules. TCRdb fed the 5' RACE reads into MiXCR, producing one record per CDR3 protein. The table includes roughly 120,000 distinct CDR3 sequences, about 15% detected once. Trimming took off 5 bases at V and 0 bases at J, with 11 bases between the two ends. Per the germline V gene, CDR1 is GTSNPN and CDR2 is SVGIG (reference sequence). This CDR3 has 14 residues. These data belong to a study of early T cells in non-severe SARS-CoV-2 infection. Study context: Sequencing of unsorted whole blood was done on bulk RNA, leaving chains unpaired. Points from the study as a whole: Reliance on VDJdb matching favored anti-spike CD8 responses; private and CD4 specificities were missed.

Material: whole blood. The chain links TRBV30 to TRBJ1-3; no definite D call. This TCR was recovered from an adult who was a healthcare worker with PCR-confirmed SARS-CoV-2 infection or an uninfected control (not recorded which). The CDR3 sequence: CAWDTVHSGNTIYF. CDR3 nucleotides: TGTGCCTGGGATACGGTTCACTCTGGAAACACCATATATTTT.